Sequencing of this T cell receptor beta chain was carried out in a study of T cells in Graves' hyperthyroidism and ophthalmopathy. Study-level information: At initial diagnosis, before any treatment had begun, peripheral blood was obtained. Study-wide results and limits: Blood shared most expanded thyroid clonotypes above 0.001.

The CDR3 contains 14 residues. Germline lookup yields CDR1 MDHEN and CDR2 SYDVKM. V lost 6 bases and J lost 3; bases outside the gene matches: 4. TCR beta CDR3 sequences were amplified from RNA transcripts. HTBI primers were the set used in a first-round RT-PCR of the TCR CDR3. TCRdb reprocessed the multiplex PCR reads with MiXCR, giving one entry per CDR3 protein. The sample contains fewer than 550,000 distinct CDR3 sequences, around a quarter of which appear only once. The sample holds many counts of this clonotype. Antigen specificity is unknown. Fresh peripheral blood, 7.5 to 10 ml, yielded the PBMCs.

The chain joins TRBV28 to TRBJ1-2; 10 bases fit TRBD1. Sequences were obtained from blood. The TCR comes from a woman aged 25-40 years with Graves' ophthalmopathy. CDR3 residues: CASRPGTGDYGYTF. The CDR3 DNA is TGTGCCAGCAGGCCGGGGACAGGGGACTATGGCTACACCTTC.